The clone carrying this T cell receptor beta chain has at least ten counts. No antigen is known for it. The sample originates from a study of response to subunit inactivated influenza vaccine. Study conclusions and caveats: Authors suggested few new T cells are recruited by each seasonal influenza vaccination.

Germline CDR1 is MGHRA and CDR2 is YSYEKL. V lost 0 bases and J lost 1, with 9 bases in between. CDR3 length equals 15 residues. TCRdb passed the RT-PCR reads through MiXCR, listing each CDR3 protein once. The sample has a few hundred thousand distinct CDR3 sequences, approximately 20% seen once; the top ten hold approximately 10%. The TCR comes from a man aged 45-69 years who received an inactivated influenza vaccine. Sample: PBMCs from blood, taken about 20 months after vaccination. The rearrangement uses TRBV4-1 and TRBJ1-1, with D uncertain. Here the CDR3 DNA reads TGCGCCAGCAGCCAAGAAGCCGTTTCGAACACTGAAGCTTTCTTT. It specifies CASSQEAVSNTEAFF.